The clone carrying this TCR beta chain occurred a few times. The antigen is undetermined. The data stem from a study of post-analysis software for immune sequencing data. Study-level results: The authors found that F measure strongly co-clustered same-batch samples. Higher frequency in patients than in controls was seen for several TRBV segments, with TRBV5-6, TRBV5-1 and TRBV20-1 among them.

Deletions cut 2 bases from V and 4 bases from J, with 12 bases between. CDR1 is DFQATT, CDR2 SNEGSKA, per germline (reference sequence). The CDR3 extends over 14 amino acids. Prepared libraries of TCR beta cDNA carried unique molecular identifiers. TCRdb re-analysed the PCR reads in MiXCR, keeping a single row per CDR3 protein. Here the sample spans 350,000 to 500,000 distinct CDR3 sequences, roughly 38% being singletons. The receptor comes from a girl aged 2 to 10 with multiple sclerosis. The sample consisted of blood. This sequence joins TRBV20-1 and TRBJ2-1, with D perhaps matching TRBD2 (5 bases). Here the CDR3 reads CSARRRGPYNEQFF. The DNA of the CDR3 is TGCAGTGCTAGACGTAGAGGGCCATACAATGAGCAGTTCTTC.